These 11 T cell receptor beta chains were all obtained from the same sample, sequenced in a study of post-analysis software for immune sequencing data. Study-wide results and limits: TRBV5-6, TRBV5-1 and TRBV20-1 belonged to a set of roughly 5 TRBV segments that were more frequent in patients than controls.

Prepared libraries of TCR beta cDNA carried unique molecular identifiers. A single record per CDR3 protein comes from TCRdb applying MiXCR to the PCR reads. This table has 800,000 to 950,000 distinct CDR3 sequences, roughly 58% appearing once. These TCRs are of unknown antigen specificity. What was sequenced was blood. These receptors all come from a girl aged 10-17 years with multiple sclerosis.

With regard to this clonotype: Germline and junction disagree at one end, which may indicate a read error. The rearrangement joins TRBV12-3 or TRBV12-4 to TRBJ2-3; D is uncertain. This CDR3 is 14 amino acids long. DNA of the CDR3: TGTGCCAGCAGTTTGGGCAGGAGCACAGATGCGCAGTATTTT. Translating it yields CASSLGRSTDAQYF.

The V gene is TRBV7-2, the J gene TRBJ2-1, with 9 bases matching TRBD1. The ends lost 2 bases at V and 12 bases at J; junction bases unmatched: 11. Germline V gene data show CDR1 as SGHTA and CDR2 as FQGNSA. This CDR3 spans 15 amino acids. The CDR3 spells CASSLPGQGSILQFF. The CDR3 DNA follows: TGTGCCAGCAGCTTACCGGGACAGGGTTCGATATTGCAGTTCTTC. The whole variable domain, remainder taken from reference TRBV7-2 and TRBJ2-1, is GAGVSQSPSNKVTEKGKDVELRCDPISGHTALYWYRQSLGQGLEFLIYFQGNSAPDKSGLPSDRFSAERTGGSVSTLTIQRTQQEDSAVYLCASSLPGQGSILQFFGPGTRLTVL.

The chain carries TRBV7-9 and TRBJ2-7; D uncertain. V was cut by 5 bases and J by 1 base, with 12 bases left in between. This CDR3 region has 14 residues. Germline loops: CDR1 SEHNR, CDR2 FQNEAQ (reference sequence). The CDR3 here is CASSQTSTSYEQYF. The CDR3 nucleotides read TGTGCCAGCAGCCAAACAAGCACGTCCTACGAGCAGTACTTC.

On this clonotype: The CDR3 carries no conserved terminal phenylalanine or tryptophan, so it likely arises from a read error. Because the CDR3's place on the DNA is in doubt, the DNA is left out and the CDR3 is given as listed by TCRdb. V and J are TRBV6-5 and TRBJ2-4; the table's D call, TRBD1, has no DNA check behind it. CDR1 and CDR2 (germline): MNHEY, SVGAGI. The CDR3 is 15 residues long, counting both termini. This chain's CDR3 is CASTGEGAAKNIRYC.

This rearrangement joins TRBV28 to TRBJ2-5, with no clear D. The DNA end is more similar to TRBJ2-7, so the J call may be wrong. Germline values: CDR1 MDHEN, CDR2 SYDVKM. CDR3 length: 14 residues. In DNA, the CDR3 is TGTGCCAGCAGTCCAAGGACCGCCACCTACGAGCAGTACTTC. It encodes CASSPRTATYEQYF.

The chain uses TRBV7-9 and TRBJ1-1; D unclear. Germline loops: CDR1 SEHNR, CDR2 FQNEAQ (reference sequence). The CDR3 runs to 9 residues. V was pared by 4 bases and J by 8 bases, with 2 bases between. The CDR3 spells CASSSEAFF. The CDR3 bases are TGTGCCAGCAGCTCCGAAGCTTTCTTT.

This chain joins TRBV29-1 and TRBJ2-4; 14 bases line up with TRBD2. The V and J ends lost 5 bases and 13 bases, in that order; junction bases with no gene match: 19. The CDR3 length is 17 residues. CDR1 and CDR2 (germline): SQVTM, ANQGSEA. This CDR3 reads CSVPPTSGRAYYNEQYF. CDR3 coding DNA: TGCAGCGTTCCCCCGACTAGCGGGAGGGCCTACTACAATGAGCAGTACTTC.

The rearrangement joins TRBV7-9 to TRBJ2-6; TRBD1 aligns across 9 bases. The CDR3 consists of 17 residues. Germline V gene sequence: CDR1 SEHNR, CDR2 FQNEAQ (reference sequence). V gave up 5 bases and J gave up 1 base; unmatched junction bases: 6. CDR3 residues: CASSPRTGESGANVLTF. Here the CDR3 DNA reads TGTGCCAGCAGCCCTCGGACAGGGGAGTCTGGGGCCAACGTCCTGACTTTC. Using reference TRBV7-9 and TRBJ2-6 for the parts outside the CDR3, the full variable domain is DTGVSQNPRHKITKRGQNVTFRCDPISEHNRLYWYRQTLGQGPEFLTYFQNEAQLEKSRLLSDRFSAERPKGSFSTLEIQRTEQGDSAMYLCASSPRTGESGANVLTFGAGSRLTVL.

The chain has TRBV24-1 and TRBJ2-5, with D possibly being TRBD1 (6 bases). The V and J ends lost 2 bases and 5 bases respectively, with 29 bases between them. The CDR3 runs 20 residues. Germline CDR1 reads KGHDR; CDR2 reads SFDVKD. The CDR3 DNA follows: TGTGCCACCAGTGATTCCTCCATTCCGGCAGGGGCGATGCTAAGGGAGACCCAGTACTTC. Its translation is CATSDSSIPAGAMLRETQYF.

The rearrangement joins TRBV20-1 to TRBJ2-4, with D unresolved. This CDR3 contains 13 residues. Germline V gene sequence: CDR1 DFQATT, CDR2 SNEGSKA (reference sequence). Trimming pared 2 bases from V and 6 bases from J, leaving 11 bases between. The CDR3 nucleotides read TGCAGTGCTAGATTGGCGCCAAGAAACATTCAGTACTTC. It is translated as CSARLAPRNIQYF.

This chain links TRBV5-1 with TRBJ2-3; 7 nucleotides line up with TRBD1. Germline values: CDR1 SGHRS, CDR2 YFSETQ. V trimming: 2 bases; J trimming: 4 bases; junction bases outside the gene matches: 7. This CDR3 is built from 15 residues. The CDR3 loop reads CASSFEGARPDTQYF. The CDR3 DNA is TGCGCCAGCAGCTTCGAGGGGGCCCGGCCAGATACGCAGTATTTT.